This TCR beta chain was captured by sequencing in a study of T cells in Graves' hyperthyroidism and ophthalmopathy. General observations from the study: The model's output predicted ophthalmopathy at a median of about 6.5 months prior to onset. The majority of expanded thyroid clonotypes above 0.001 also appeared in blood.

Ten or more counts support this clonotype. The antigen is undetermined. The CDR3 covers 13 residues. V lost 6 bases and J lost 2, with 14 bases in between. CDR1 and CDR2 from the germline V gene are DFQATT and SNEGSKA (reference sequence). Uncontrolled infection, other autoimmune disease, pregnancy and lactation each barred patients from inclusion. Out of more than 8 ml of fresh peripheral blood came the PBMCs. What was amplified from RNA transcripts were TCR beta CDR3 regions. First-round RT-PCR with HTBI primers amplified the TCR CDR3 region. TCRdb re-analysed the multiplex PCR reads in MiXCR, keeping a single row per CDR3 protein. Among approximately 380,000 distinct CDR3 sequences listed, approximately 19% were seen once.

Sequencing input: blood. The receptor was isolated from a woman aged 18-30 years with Graves' hyperthyroidism. This chain links TRBV20-1 with TRBJ2-7, with D unresolved. The CDR3 coding sequence is TGCAGTGCCTTATCTCAAGCCACCTACGAGCAGTACTTC. It is translated as CSALSQATYEQYF.